The clone carrying this T cell receptor beta chain has just a few counts. There are 15 residues in the CDR3. The germline V gene has CDR1 SEHNR and CDR2 FQNEAQ (reference sequence). Trimming at V came to 5 bases and at J to 7 bases, leaving 10 bases not matched to a gene. In the authors' methods: From reference gene primer amplification, estimates of nucleated cell counts were derived. The method was immunoSEQ multiplex PCR; TCRdb's version includes in-frame clones alone and lacks a portion of them. D and trimming come from the DNA, and the V and J calls and clone size come from that table. The table lists 25,000 to 30,000 clones, 90% of them singletons, with about 11% in the top ten. This specimen belongs to a study of blood T cell repertoires in COVID-19. Overall study: Some COVID-19 samples were acute and others convalescent; all came from the United States, Italy and Spain. The cDNA or gDNA used as material had been derived from T cells, B-cell-depleted T cells, or PBMCs.

The V call is TRBV7-9, the J call TRBJ1-5; 8 bases map to TRBD1. Material for sequencing was peripheral blood. This clonotype was sampled from a man between 65 and 85 years old with acute or convalescent COVID-19. CDR3 DNA sequence: TGTGCCAGCAGCACCGGGACAGGAGGAGAACAGCCCCAGCATTTT. It yields the protein CASSTGTGGEQPQHF.